These T cell receptor beta chains were read from a single sample in a study of cytomegalovirus exposure and HLA in healthy donors. Profiling relied on immunoSEQ multiplex PCR, and the TCRdb table lists in-frame clones only, not all of them. The sample gives approximately 69,000 clones, 60% to 75% of which show up once; less than 25% is in the top ten. The sequenced sample was PBMCs. These receptors originate from a man aged 35 to 55 in good health and CMV-seropositive. The CDR3 runs from the conserved cysteine through the conserved F or W. D genes are given only for firm matches.

CDR3 protein,D gene,V gene,J gene
CASSLTVYNSPLHF,-,TRBV27,TRBJ1-6
CASSGGSTDTQYF,-,TRBV5-1,TRBJ2-3
CASSQGGLAGGYTDTQYF,TRBD2,TRBV4-1,TRBJ2-3
CASSLDRELAYSYNEQFF,TRBD2,TRBV7-2,TRBJ2-1
CASSSRQGSNYGYTF,TRBD1,TRBV19,TRBJ1-2
CASSGLAGVISGANVLTF,TRBD2,TRBV6-1,TRBJ2-6
CASSPDRLAGGNTQYF,TRBD2,TRBV7-2,TRBJ2-3
CASSADRTGANVLTF,TRBD1,TRBV6-4,TRBJ2-6
CASGAANTGELFF,-,TRBV6-5,TRBJ2-2
CASSQGISYEQYF,-,TRBV11-1,TRBJ2-7
CASSPQPGTGGSKLFF,TRBD1,TRBV27,TRBJ1-4
CASTGGAGDTQYF,-,TRBV30,TRBJ2-3
CASSQDRGYGYTF,-,TRBV4-1,TRBJ1-2
CASRDGGSEYGYTF,-,TRBV5-1,TRBJ1-2
CTSSLMGQGAGELFF,-,TRBV1,TRBJ2-2
CASTPQQWGKAFF,-,TRBV7-9,TRBJ1-1
CASLYSGATYEQYF,-,TRBV2,TRBJ2-7
CASSLGLGQQETQYF,-,TRBV7-8,TRBJ2-5
CASRQTGLEEKLFF,TRBD1,TRBV6-5,TRBJ1-4
CASSTLRGGYTF,-,TRBV6-5,TRBJ1-2
CASDTGDSNQPQHF,-,TRBV10-3,TRBJ1-5
CASSTRQNTEAFF,-,TRBV11-3,TRBJ1-1
CASLSSGANVLTF,-,TRBV28,TRBJ2-6
CATSRGAAEAFF,-,TRBV15,TRBJ1-1
CASSLTLGPQGWETQYF,-,TRBV11-1,TRBJ2-5
CASSSDQGGYTF,-,TRBV5-1,TRBJ1-2
CASWGAAGQATQYF,-,TRBV2,TRBJ2-5
CAEVTPGQGYEQYF,-,TRBV7-9,TRBJ2-7
CASSRDRGIYGYTF,TRBD1,TRBV28,TRBJ1-2
CASRKRQGRTTEAFF,TRBD1,TRBV6-6,TRBJ1-1
CASSSTGTEIFYGYTF,TRBD1,TRBV5-6,TRBJ1-2
CSVVTGEPGELFF,TRBD1,TRBV29-1,TRBJ2-2
CASSTGQGKQYF,TRBD1,TRBV5-1,TRBJ2-7
CASSSNRGLNEKLFF,TRBD1,TRBV5-4,TRBJ1-4
CASSLSQGPRNGYTF,-,TRBV5-1,TRBJ1-2
CASSQDRGSYEQYF,-,TRBV14,TRBJ2-7
CASSSATALNTEAFF,-,TRBV28,TRBJ1-1
CASSLGVTDTQYF,-,TRBV7-2,TRBJ2-3
CASSTSGYGYTF,-,TRBV5-6,TRBJ1-2
CASSRVGLRGAKTQYF,-,TRBV21-1,TRBJ2-5
CASSEEYYSNQPQHF,-,TRBV10-2,TRBJ1-5
CASSRQGARADTQYF,TRBD1,TRBV19,TRBJ2-3
CASSLSSVERDTEAFF,-,TRBV5-1,TRBJ1-1
CAWSLGPSSHTGELFF,-,TRBV30,TRBJ2-2
CASSSTSGGNYEQYF,TRBD2,TRBV5-1,TRBJ2-7
CATIAGKGNTEAFF,-,TRBV10-3,TRBJ1-1
CASSEFPRDIHNEQFF,-,TRBV6-1,TRBJ2-1
CASSVAESSYNEQFF,-,TRBV6-5,TRBJ2-1
CASSLIPQYEQFF,-,TRBV5-4,TRBJ2-1